This TCR beta chain was identified in a study of T cell responses to AZD1222 COVID-19 vaccine. As to this clone: The antigen remains undetermined.

Study conclusions and caveats: Spike-specific TCR repertoires showed rising breadth and depth after two AZD1222 doses. Sampling that yielded the repertoires occurred only after the peak T cell response. Most donors were white British, females outnumbered males, and clonal diversity was possibly underestimated. Seropositive at baseline were only a handful of AZD1222 recipients.

Germline V gives CDR1 MNHNS, CDR2 SASEGT. V lost 4 bases to trimming and J lost 2 bases, with 16 bases between them. CDR3 length: 16 residues. Generated by immunoSEQ multiplex PCR, the TCRdb table keeps only in-frame clones and is missing some. The sample contains about 97,000 clones, about 88% of which appear only once. V usage is TRBV6-1 and J usage is TRBJ2-3, with D possibly matching TRBD1 (6 bases). This sequence was found in an adult in good health. Sequenced here: peripheral blood, sampled on day 0 of AZD1222 vaccination. The CDR3 reads CASSAERGSYTDTQYF. DNA of the CDR3: TGTGCCAGCAGTGCCGAAAGGGGGTCCTACACAGATACGCAGTATTTT.